These T cell receptor beta chains were read from a single sample in a study of T cells in Graves' hyperthyroidism and ophthalmopathy. TCRdb reprocessed the multiplex PCR reads via MiXCR and lists one record per CDR3 protein. The sample holds a few hundred thousand distinct CDR3 sequences, around 25% seen once. Sequencing used blood. Receptor source: a man aged 45 to 65 with Graves' hyperthyroidism. Each CDR3 is given with its conserved first and last residue.

v_call cdr3_aa
TRBV12-3/TRBV12-4 CASSSAGGGGQETQYF
TRBV7-3 CASSSYRGQEQYF
TRBV18 CASSLDFTDTQYF
TRBV28 CASSFQDRSSYEQYF
TRBV7-9 CASSRVERGTEAFF
TRBV3-1 CASSRGQGDGYTF
TRBV12-3/TRBV12-4 CASSHRDSISGYTF
TRBV2 CASRMGLYNEQFF
TRBV20-1 CSARGTSGREEQFF
TRBV12-3/TRBV12-4 CASSLTGINSPLHF
TRBV5-1 CASSPFGGNYNEQFF
TRBV6-5 CASSYGTGGAGKVYEQYF
TRBV2 CASSEWQYSNQPQHF
TRBV6-2/TRBV6-3 CTSSYTEQRNTIYF
TRBV28 CASSNMGAVKTYEQYF
TRBV7-2 CASSLQTGIQQYF
TRBV6-1 CASRTLVDYEQYF
TRBV12-3/TRBV12-4 CASSLGRGGEQYF
TRBV20-1 CSARYRTDEQYF
TRBV2 CASSEARDRAYNEQFF
TRBV30 CAWSAGPGELFF
TRBV2 CASKPDGTGELFF
TRBV24-1 CATSDRTGGNEQYF
TRBV28 CASSTPLQGSYNEQFF
TRBV2 CASRDNTEAFF
TRBV6-1 CASGHGGAPETQYF
TRBV14 CASSHSTRLAGVNEQFF
TRBV7-3 CASSPDPFGNTIYF
TRBV20-1 CSASLWDQPYEQYF
TRBV7-3 CASSWAAGLNSPLHF
TRBV13 CASRGLAGRTDTQYF
TRBV19 CASNQDRVPSGANVLTF
TRBV5-1 CASSHGLARNTGELFF
TRBV4-2 CASSQDRGRETQYF
TRBV7-2 CASSLSYSHEQFF
TRBV12-3/TRBV12-4 CASSLLGGLAGNNEQFF
TRBV6-1 CASSEFVGQATDTQYF
TRBV11-2 CASSLDPGPNTEAFF
TRBV5-1 CASSLEGTGYQPQHF
TRBV6-1 CASSGLGGDTYEQYF
TRBV29-1 CSVARGPSYEQYF
TRBV2 CASSIVNYGYTF
TRBV20-1 CSASYTGTSNEQFF
TRBV11-2 CASSSRGWGETQYF
TRBV12-5 CASGDRGSDTEAFF
TRBV27 CASSLSGRGSHEQYF
TRBV5-6 CASSLNWERGETQYF
TRBV12-3/TRBV12-4 CASTLAIGGPGAFF
TRBV10-3 CAISEDSGLYF
TRBV20-1 CSARDTGGEQFF
TRBV7-9 CASSLGTPGTQYF
TRBV3-1 CASSPITGGAMDEQYF
TRBV5-1 CASSETGAGGELFF
TRBV2 CASSGAGGADTQYF
TRBV3-1 CASSLRQATEAFF
TRBV3-1 CASSQSGGAKNIQYF
TRBV6-2/TRBV6-3 CASSYTGLGGSEQFF
TRBV18 CASSSRTDNEQFF
TRBV7-2 CASSQYRDNSPLHF